This T cell receptor (beta chain) was captured in a study of blood T cell repertoires in COVID-19. Looking at the study overall: Italy, Spain and the United States were the sources of the convalescent and acute COVID-19 samples. The cDNA or gDNA used as material had been derived from T cells, B-cell-depleted T cells, or PBMCs.

The V and J ends lost 8 bases and 4 bases, in that order; junction bases with no gene match: 17. Per the germline V gene, CDR1 is MDHEN and CDR2 is SYDVKM. The CDR3 extends over 17 amino acids. Clones were read by immunoSEQ multiplex PCR, and TCRdb kept only the in-frame ones, dropping some. Of about 440,000 clones listed, 70% to 90% are singletons. Allocation to cohorts depended on clinical history reported by the participants. The material sequenced was PBMCs or T cells enriched from blood (not recorded which). The chain employs TRBV28 and TRBJ1-3, with 7 bases lining up with TRBD1. The TCR sequence derives from a woman under 30 with acute COVID-19. In DNA form, the CDR3 reads TGTGCCAGCGGGGATATAATTTCAGGGGGGAAAGGAAACACCATATATTTT. This gives the protein CASGDIISGGKGNTIYF.